These 15 T cell receptor beta chains came from one sample sequenced in a study of blood T cell repertoires in COVID-19. Here immunoSEQ multiplex PCR was the method, and the copy in TCRdb shows in-frame clones only, minus some. The profile shows approximately 110,000 clones, roughly 80% of them singletons. Sequenced input: peripheral blood. Receptor source: a man aged 70 or older with acute or convalescent COVID-19.

The CDR3 DNA reads TGTGCCAGCAGCTTGGGACAGGGGGGGTATCAGCCCCAGCATTTT. This codes for CASSLGQGGYQPQHF. The chain combines TRBV5-6 with TRBJ1-5; TRBD1 agrees at 9 bases. CDR1 and CDR2 from the germline V gene are SGHDT and YYEEEE. The V gene end was trimmed by 0 bases and the J gene end by 5 bases; junction bases not matched to a gene: 3. The CDR3 is made up of 15 amino acids.

V usage is TRBV28 and J usage is TRBJ1-2, with TRBD1 matching 10 bases. Germline values: CDR1 MDHEN, CDR2 SYDVKM. V lost 9 bases, J lost 4 bases, and 8 bases stayed unmatched. This CDR3 region has 14 residues. The CDR3 loop is CARPKGTGVYGYTF. In DNA, the CDR3 is TGTGCCAGACCGAAAGGGACAGGGGTCTATGGCTACACCTTC.

The rearrangement links TRBV5-5 to TRBJ2-7; tentative D call: TRBD2 (5 bases). The CDR3 runs 11 residues. CDR1 is SGHKS and CDR2 is YYEKEE in the germline V gene (reference sequence). Trimming removed 6 bases at V and 5 bases at J, with 9 bases between. In DNA form, the CDR3 reads TGTGCCAGCACCGAGGGAAACGAGCAGTACTTC. As protein: CASTEGNEQYF. Looking up the rest from reference TRBV5-5 and TRBJ2-7 gives the full variable domain: DAGVTQSPTHLIKTRGQQVTLRCSPISGHKSVSWYQQVLGQGPQFIFQYYEKEERGRGNFPDRFSARQFPNYSSELNVNALLLGDSALYLCASTEGNEQYFGPGTRLTVT.

The gene calls are TRBV4-2 and TRBJ1-4; weak D call: TRBD1 (6 bases). This CDR3 region has 15 residues. Germline V gene sequence: CDR1 LGHNA, CDR2 YNFKEQ. V was shortened by 2 bases and J by 5 bases, with 12 bases between the two germline ends. CDR3 nucleotide sequence: TGTGCCAGCAGCCAATTTCCCCAGGGGAATGAAAAACTGTTTTTT. It yields the protein CASSQFPQGNEKLFF.

The chain is built from TRBV5-4 and TRBJ1-2; 7 nucleotides agree with TRBD1. The CDR3 runs 14 residues. Trimming at V came to 4 bases and at J to 2 bases, leaving 5 bases not matched to a gene. Germline CDR1 and CDR2: SGHNT and YYREEE (reference sequence). The CDR3 nucleotides are TGTGCCAGCAGCCCGGGACAGCTAAACTATGGCTACACCTTC. Translated: CASSPGQLNYGYTF.

CDR3 region: CASRDTGTGVQPQHF. In nucleotides, the CDR3 is TGTGCCAGCAGAGATACCGGGACAGGGGTTCAGCCCCAGCATTTT. The chain is built from TRBV6-5 and TRBJ1-5; 10 bases map to TRBD1. The CDR3 spans 15 residues. Germline CDR1 is MNHEY and CDR2 is SVGAGI. The ends lost 6 bases at V and 6 bases at J; junction bases unmatched: 8.

The chain's CDR3 is CALGQRGSNQPQHF. CDR3 in DNA: TGTGCCCTTGGACAGCGTGGGAGCAATCAGCCCCAGCATTTT. The genes are TRBV27 and TRBJ1-5, with D perhaps matching TRBD1 (6 bases). Germline CDR1 reads MNHEY; CDR2 reads SMNVEV (reference sequence). The V and J ends lost 11 bases and 1 base respectively, with 15 bases between them. This CDR3 spans 14 amino acids.

This chain links TRBV11-2 with TRBJ2-1; 8 nucleotides agree with TRBD2. The CDR3 is made up of 16 amino acids. Germline loops: CDR1 SGHAT, CDR2 FQNNGV. The ends lost 1 base at V and 4 bases at J; junction bases unmatched: 6. The CDR3 spells CASSLASGFEYNEQFF. CDR3 nucleotides: TGTGCCAGCAGCTTAGCTAGCGGGTTCGAATACAATGAGCAGTTCTTC.

The genes are TRBV28 and TRBJ2-1, with TRBD1 matching 12 bases. The V gene's germline CDR1 is MDHEN and CDR2 SYDVKM. This CDR3 has 16 residues. Trimming took 4 bases from V and 7 from J; bases not matched to a gene: 8. CDR3 bases: TGTGCCAGCAGTTCCTCCGGGACAGGGGGCAAGAATGAGCAGTTCTTC. It codes for CASSSSGTGGKNEQFF.

This chain connects TRBV11-1 to TRBJ1-1; the D is unclear. Germline CDR1 reads SGHAT; CDR2 reads FQDESV (reference sequence). V was pared by 6 bases and J by 8 bases, with 10 bases between. The CDR3 spans 11 residues. The CDR3 DNA reads as TGTGCCAGCAGTCACGGGAACGAAGCTTTCTTT. Translated, it gives CASSHGNEAFF.

The chain combines TRBV7-8 with TRBJ1-5; maybe TRBD1 (5 bases). Germline-derived CDR1 and CDR2 are SGHVS and FQNEAQ. V was trimmed by 2 bases and J by 2 bases, leaving 7 bases between them. The CDR3 is made up of 14 amino acids. CDR3 DNA: TGTGCCAGCAGCTTACAGACAGGCAATCAGCCCCAGCATTTT. It specifies CASSLQTGNQPQHF.

CDR3 loop: CASSFVRALAADTQYF. The CDR3 DNA sequence: TGTGCCAGCAGTTTCGTTCGCGCACTAGCGGCAGATACGCAGTATTTT. The chain uses TRBV27 and TRBJ2-3, with TRBD2 matching over 8 bases. This CDR3 has 16 residues. Per germline, CDR1 MNHEY and CDR2 SMNVEV (reference sequence). V shed 3 bases, J shed 4 bases, and the junction held 9 bases outside the gene matches.

CDR3 residues: CASSRDRVTYEQYF. In nucleotides, the CDR3 is TGCGCCAGCAGCCGGGACAGGGTTACCTACGAGCAGTACTTC. The chain carries TRBV5-1 and TRBJ2-7, with 9 bases aligning to TRBD1. The V segment lost 4 bases and the J segment 2 bases; nucleotides outside the gene matches: 4. The CDR3 is 14 residues long. The germline V gene encodes CDR1 SGHRS and CDR2 YFSETQ.

V and J are TRBV12-3 or TRBV12-4 and TRBJ1-1; D not resolved. Deletions cut 2 bases from V and 11 bases from J, with 15 bases between. This CDR3 contains 13 residues. The CDR3: CASSLRAGGGAFF. CDR3 nucleotide sequence: TGTGCCAGCAGTTTACGGGCAGGAGGTGGTGCTTTCTTT.

The gene calls are TRBV5-1 and TRBJ1-3; 8 nucleotides line up with TRBD1. The CDR3 runs 14 residues. In germline, CDR1 is SGHRS, CDR2 YFSETQ. V was pared by 0 bases and J by 8 bases, with 4 bases of the junction left unmatched. The DNA for the CDR3 is TGCGCCAGCAGCTTGGCCCAGGGGGCAGACACCATATATTTT. Translation gives CASSLAQGADTIYF.